This TCR beta chain appears in the sequencing data of a study of read filtering for tumor transcriptome and immune sequencing. Molecular barcoded adaptors covering alpha/delta and beta/gamma chains were used on approximately 400 ng RNA. TCRdb reprocessed the reads via MiXCR and lists one record per CDR3 protein. Of tens of thousands of distinct CDR3 sequences in the sample, about an eighth were seen once. The CDR3 covers 12 residues. Trimming removed 9 bases at V and 3 bases at J, with 9 bases between. The germline V gene has CDR1 SNHLY and CDR2 FYNNEI. This clonotype was counted a few times. Material for sequencing was a population of CD138-negative cells sorted from bone marrow. This receptor was obtained from a donor older than 35 with multiple myeloma. The chain combines TRBV2 with TRBJ1-5; D remains ambiguous. CDR3 in DNA: TGTGCCAGTTCCGGGAACAATCAGCCCCAGCATTTT. Its translation: CASSGNNQPQHF.